This T cell receptor beta chain was found in a study of shared clonotypes between healthy human individuals. Whole-study findings and limits: Some naive CD4 clonotypes, approximately 4.5%, turned up in common across a handful of donors. The genetic and exposure-history diversity represented was limited by few donors.

With regard to this clone: The antigen is unknown.

In germline, CDR1 is LNHDA, CDR2 SQIVND (reference sequence). This CDR3 comprises 15 residues. Deletions cut 3 bases from V and 5 bases from J, with 16 bases between. Method: immunoSEQ multiplex PCR; TCRdb's copy keeps in-frame clones and lacks some. Among some 1.4 million clones listed, roughly 95% were seen once. The sequencing sample was made of naive CD4+ T cells sorted from blood. This sample's subset: CD45RA+ positively selected. The clonotype was recovered from a young man in good health. V gene TRBV19 combines with J gene TRBJ1-2; D unclear. The DNA of the CDR3 is TGTGCCAGTAGTATTCCGAGACCGGTAGTATATGGCTACACCTTC. It codes for CASSIPRPVVYGYTF.